The 32 T cell receptor beta chains listed next were all sequenced from one sample in a study of T cell repertoires in cytomegalovirus infection. Via MiXCR, TCRdb re-called the reads, giving one row per CDR3 protein. Here the sample spans around 95,000 distinct CDR3 sequences, about 29% being singletons. These receptors' antigens are unknown. Here the sequenced sample was CD8+ T cells from cultured PBMCs, taken from culture after CMV antigen stimulation. The receptors come from a human donor in good health (CMV status not recorded). Some clones in this sample may be carry-over from other donors' samples.

This clonotype was counted at least ten times. In DNA form, the CDR3 reads TGTGCCAGCAGTAAGAGTGACCTTGAAGCTTTCTTT. Translation gives CASSKSDLEAFF. The chain is built from TRBV6-2 or TRBV6-3 and TRBJ1-1, with D uncertain. Germline V gives CDR1 MNHEY, CDR2 SVGEGT. The CDR3 is 12 amino acids. V was cut by 5 bases and J by 7 bases, with 11 bases left in between.

Remarks on this clonotype: An end of the junction does not agree with germline; a read error may underlie this. V is TRBV5-3 and J is TRBJ2-7, with 10 bases identical to TRBD1. TRBV5-3 is an ORF; its function is uncertain. This CDR3 contains 14 residues. The CDR3, as DNA: TGTGCCAGCAGCTCTCAGGACAGGGGGGGCGAGCAGTACTTC. It codes for CASSSQDRGGEQYF.

This clonotype was seen just once. The rearrangement uses TRBV12-3 or TRBV12-4 and TRBJ2-2; D gene ambiguous. This CDR3 region has 12 residues. Trimming left V 4 bases short and J 4 bases short, with 4 bases between. CDR3 residues: CASSYSTGELFF. For the CDR3, the DNA is TGTGCCAGCAGTTATTCCACCGGGGAGCTGTTTTTT.

V is TRBV6-1 and J is TRBJ2-1; D might be TRBD1 or TRBD2, each matching 5 bases. Trimming left V 6 bases short and J 0 bases short, with 15 bases between. The CDR3 runs to 16 residues. Germline CDR1 is MNHNS and CDR2 is SASEGT. In DNA, the CDR3 is TGTGCCAGCAGCGGGGCTGGGCTCCTCTCCTACAATGAGCAGTTCTTC. This sequence encodes CASSGAGLLSYNEQFF.

This chain uses TRBV9 with TRBJ2-1, with TRBD2 identical over 8 bases. J lost 8 bases, V lost 3 bases, and 13 bases had no gene match. The CDR3 is made up of 16 amino acids. Per the germline V gene, CDR1 is SGDLS and CDR2 is YYNGEE. The CDR3 DNA sequence: TGTGCCAGCAGCGCCTCGCTAGCGGGTCCGGACTATGAGCAGTTCTTC. Translating gives CASSASLAGPDYEQFF.

The rearrangement links TRBV25-1 to TRBJ1-6; D possibly corresponds to TRBD1 (5 bases). Trimming pared 1 base from V and 10 bases from J, leaving 8 bases between. The CDR3 length is 13 residues. Germline V gives CDR1 MGHDK, CDR2 SYGVNS. The CDR3 DNA is TGTGCCAGCAGTGAATCCAGGGAATCACCCCTCCACTTT. Translating it yields CASSESRESPLHF.

This clonotype counts as medium-sized. The chain has TRBV7-2 and TRBJ1-6, with no clear D. The V gene's germline CDR1 is SGHTA and CDR2 FQGNSA. Trimming removed 5 bases at V and 9 bases at J, with 11 bases between. This CDR3 region has 13 residues. CDR3 in amino acids: CASSRIPSSPLHF. As DNA, the CDR3 is TGTGCCAGCAGCCGGATTCCTTCTTCACCCCTCCACTTT.

The rearrangement joins TRBV19 to TRBJ1-1; unclear D gene. V was trimmed by 3 bases and J by 2 bases, leaving 10 bases between them. The CDR3 runs 14 residues. Germline V gene sequence: CDR1 LNHDA, CDR2 SQIVND (reference sequence). Written as DNA, the CDR3 is TGTGCCAGTAGTATCCGGGGAATCAACACTGAAGCTTTCTTT. Its protein is CASSIRGINTEAFF.

This clonotype occurred a few times. The chain carries TRBV7-2 and TRBJ2-3, with TRBD1 matching 7 bases. Germline values: CDR1 SGHTA, CDR2 FQGNSA. The CDR3 is made up of 15 amino acids. The trim removed 4 bases at V and 5 bases at J, leaving 9 bases unmatched. CDR3 protein: CASSSYRGGIDTQYF. The CDR3 DNA follows: TGTGCCAGCAGCTCCTACAGGGGCGGAATAGATACGCAGTATTTT.

The chain links TRBV29-1 to TRBJ2-3; D gene ambiguous. V was pared by 5 bases and J by 3 bases, with 6 bases between. Germline loops: CDR1 SQVTM, CDR2 ANQGSEA. This CDR3 spans 11 amino acids. The CDR3 nucleotides are TGCAGCGTTTTTGGGACAGATACGCAGTATTTT. Translation gives CSVFGTDTQYF.

The chain carries TRBV7-9 and TRBJ2-2; TRBD1 agrees at 8 bases. V trimming: 5 bases; J trimming: 6 bases; junction bases outside the gene matches: 8. The CDR3 contains 15 residues. Germline CDR1 and CDR2: SEHNR and FQNEAQ (reference sequence). For the CDR3, the DNA is TGTGCCAGCAGCAACGGACAGGGTGAACCCGGGGAGCTGTTTTTT. Translating gives CASSNGQGEPGELFF. Variable domain in full (rest from reference TRBV7-9 and TRBJ2-2): DTGVSQNPRHKITKRGQNVTFRCDPISEHNRLYWYRQTLGQGPEFLTYFQNEAQLEKSRLLSDRFSAERPKGSFSTLEIQRTEQGDSAMYLCASSNGQGEPGELFFGEGSRLTVL.

This clonotype has a count of ten or more. V is TRBV19 and J is TRBJ2-2; D is unresolved. V was clipped by 7 bases and J by 3 bases, with 12 bases between them. The CDR3 sequence is 14 residues long. Per the germline V gene, CDR1 is LNHDA and CDR2 is SQIVND (reference sequence). CDR3 nucleotide sequence: TGTGCCAGTATTGACCGGCGCCACACCGGGGAGCTGTTTTTT. Residues: CASIDRRHTGELFF.

V usage is TRBV6-1 and J usage is TRBJ2-2, with D possibly being TRBD2 (6 bases). Germline CDR1 is MNHNS and CDR2 is SASEGT. CDR3 size: 16 residues. The V gene lost 10 bases and the J gene lost 1 base, with 19 bases spanning the gap. The CDR3 sequence is CAIPRWDFLNTGELFF. The CDR3 coding sequence is TGTGCCATTCCCCGGTGGGACTTCTTGAACACCGGGGAGCTGTTTTTT.

The CDR3 region has the DNA TGTGCCAGCAGTTACTCGGGGACAGACGCCCTCTCTGGGGCCAACGTCCTGACTTTC. As protein: CASSYSGTDALSGANVLTF. The chain joins TRBV6-8 to TRBJ2-6; 7 bases line up with TRBD1. The germline V gene has CDR1 MNHGY and CDR2 SAAAGT. The length of the CDR3 is 19 residues. With V trimmed by 0 bases and J by 0 bases, 8 bases remained unmatched.

The chain is built from TRBV7-8 and TRBJ2-3; tentative D call: TRBD1 (5 bases). V was clipped by 8 bases and J by 6 bases, with 12 bases between them. The CDR3 sequence is 12 residues long. The germline V gene encodes CDR1 SGHVS and CDR2 FQNEAQ. In DNA form, the CDR3 reads TGTGCCAGCCGTTCCAGGGTGGATACGCAGTATTTT. Translating it yields CASRSRVDTQYF. Based on the CDR3 plus reference TRBV7-8 and TRBJ2-3, the full variable domain is GAGVSQSPRYKVAKRGQDVALRCDPISGHVSLFWYQQALGQGPEFLTYFQNEAQLDKSGLPSDRFFAERPEGSVSTLKIQRTQQEDSAVYLCASRSRVDTQYFGPGTRLTVL.

This clonotype was counted at least ten times. The gene calls are TRBV7-2 and TRBJ2-3; the D is unclear. Trimming cost V 2 bases and J 1 base, with 7 bases left between them. CDR1 SGHTA and CDR2 FQGNSA come from the germline V gene. The CDR3 runs 14 residues. Here the CDR3 DNA reads TGTGCCAGCAGCTTATTTACCCGCACAGATACGCAGTATTTT. Its protein product is CASSLFTRTDTQYF.

The CDR3 bases are TGTGCCAGCAACTTACAGGGGGGCTACAATGAGCAGTTCTTC. As protein: CASNLQGGYNEQFF. The genes are TRBV5-6 and TRBJ2-1; TRBD1 aligns across 8 bases. This CDR3 has 14 amino acids. Germline loops: CDR1 SGHDT, CDR2 YYEEEE. V was clipped by 6 bases and J by 3 bases; unmatched bases: 5.

The chain is built from TRBV5-8 and TRBJ2-7; 7 bases align to TRBD2. CDR1 and CDR2 (germline): SGHTS, YDEGEE. The CDR3 is 15 amino acids. J was trimmed by 2 bases and V by 4 bases; bases with no gene match: 9. As DNA, the CDR3 is TGTGCCAGCAGCCGTTGGGAGGGTGCCACCTACGAGCAGTACTTC. Its protein product is CASSRWEGATYEQYF. The full variable domain, its missing parts supplied by reference TRBV5-8 and TRBJ2-7, is EAGVTQSPTHLIKTRGQQATLRCSPISGHTSVYWYQQALGLGLQFLLWYDEGEERNRGNFPPRFSGRQFPNYSSELNVNALELEDSALYLCASSRWEGATYEQYFGPGTRLTVT.

The chain combines TRBV12-3 or TRBV12-4 with TRBJ1-1; weak D call: TRBD1 (6 bases). Trimming stripped 7 bases from V and 0 bases from J, with 12 bases between. This CDR3 is built from 14 residues. In DNA, the CDR3 is TGTGCCAGCACCCGAGGGGACATGAACACTGAAGCTTTCTTT. This gives the protein CASTRGDMNTEAFF.

The J gene is TRBJ2-7, the V gene TRBV2; no reliable D call. CDR1 is SNHLY, CDR2 FYNNEI, per germline. Deletions cut 8 bases from V and 4 bases from J, with 12 bases between. The CDR3 loop spans 12 amino acids. The CDR3 loop reads CASRTDVYEQYF. CDR3 nucleotides: TGTGCCAGCCGGACGGATGTTTACGAGCAGTACTTC.

V is TRBV7-6 and J is TRBJ2-3, with 8 positions matching TRBD2. With V trimmed by 7 bases and J by 5 bases, 8 bases remained unmatched. Germline CDR1 is SGHVS and CDR2 is FNYEAQ. The CDR3 runs to 14 residues. The CDR3 DNA sequence: TGTGCCAGCACCGGGGTAGCGGGGATAGATACGCAGTATTTT. Translation gives CASTGVAGIDTQYF.

There are a few counts of this clonotype. The rearrangement uses TRBV3-1 and TRBJ1-1; 8 positions agree with TRBD1. V dropped 3 bases and J dropped 1; count of bases not matched to a gene: 1. The CDR3 is 14 residues long. CDR1 is LGHDT and CDR2 is YNNKEL in the germline V gene (reference sequence). For the CDR3, the DNA is TGTGCCAGCAGCCAGACAGGGGCGAACACTGAAGCTTTCTTT. As protein: CASSQTGANTEAFF. Full variable domain (rest looked up from reference TRBV3-1 and TRBJ1-1): DTAVSQTPKYLVTQMGNDKSIKCEQNLGHDTMYWYKQDSKKFLKIMFSYNNKELIINETVPNRFSPKSPDKAHLNLHINSLELGDSAVYFCASSQTGANTEAFFGQGTRLTVV.

This clonotype was picked up a small number of times. V usage is TRBV15 and J usage is TRBJ2-2; D not certain. CDR3 length: 15 amino acids. CDR1 LNHNV and CDR2 YYDKDF come from the germline V gene (reference sequence). Trimming pared 5 bases from V and 2 bases from J, leaving 12 bases between. CDR3 protein: CATSSRSPNTGELFF. The CDR3 DNA reads TGTGCCACCAGCTCCAGGAGTCCTAACACCGGGGAGCTGTTTTTT.

The chain couples TRBV4-1 to TRBJ2-2, with D uncertain. The V end was cut by 4 bases, the J end by 4 bases, with 19 bases between. CDR1 MGHRA and CDR2 YSYEKL come from the germline V gene. This CDR3 region has 17 residues. In DNA, the CDR3 is TGCGCCAGCAGCCCCTCCTTCTCGGCAGGTCTCACCGGGGAGCTGTTTTTT. Protein: CASSPSFSAGLTGELFF.

This clonotype was detected only a few times. This chain connects TRBV12-3 or TRBV12-4 to TRBJ2-1; a possible D gene is TRBD2 (5 bases). V lost 0 bases and J 7 bases, leaving 7 bases between the germline ends. This CDR3 contains 13 residues. CDR3 loop: CASSLAGDNEQFF. The DNA for the CDR3 is TGTGCCAGCAGTTTAGCGGGAGATAATGAGCAGTTCTTC.

The rearrangement uses TRBV11-2 and TRBJ2-3; weak D call: TRBD2 (5 bases). Germline-derived CDR1 and CDR2 are SGHAT and FQNNGV. This CDR3 spans 14 amino acids. The V gene lost 2 bases and the J gene lost 1 base, with 7 bases spanning the gap. The CDR3 DNA sequence: TGTGCCAGCAGCTTACTTAGCGGCACAGATACGCAGTATTTT. The encoded protein is CASSLLSGTDTQYF.

This clonotype showed up many times. This chain's CDR3 is CASSPQSGGTEAFF. The CDR3 DNA follows: TGTGCCAGCAGCCCCCAGTCGGGGGGAACTGAAGCTTTCTTT. J is TRBJ1-1 and V is TRBV11-2; tentative D call: TRBD1 (5 bases). The CDR3 sequence is 14 residues long. CDR1 and CDR2 from the germline V gene are SGHAT and FQNNGV. V lost 5 bases and J 5 bases, leaving 15 bases between the germline ends.

This chain links TRBV7-4 with TRBJ2-2; maybe TRBD1 (6 bases). Germline CDR1 SGHVT, CDR2 SQSDAQ. V lost 1 base and J 1 base, leaving 7 bases between the germline ends. This CDR3 region has 15 residues. The CDR3 nucleotides are TGTGCCAGCAGCTTAGACAGGGAGAACACCGGGGAGCTGTTTTTT. Translation gives CASSLDRENTGELFF.

This clonotype appeared once. This rearrangement joins TRBV2 to TRBJ2-2; D uncertain. The CDR3 runs 11 residues. The germline gives CDR1 SNHLY, CDR2 FYNNEI. V shed 8 bases and J shed 3 bases, with 4 bases lying between them. The CDR3 loop is CASFDTGELFF. The CDR3 nucleotides are TGTGCCAGCTTCGACACCGGGGAGCTGTTTTTT.

This clonotype was counted between two and nine times. The chain has TRBV7-9 and TRBJ2-5, with TRBD2 matching over 13 bases. After removal of 5 bases from V and 0 bases from J, the junction contained 6 bases not matched to a gene. Per germline, CDR1 SEHNR and CDR2 FQNEAQ (reference sequence). The CDR3 has 17 amino acids. The DNA of the CDR3 is TGTGCCAGCAGCCACGGACTAGCGGGGGACCACCAAGAGACCCAGTACTTC. Translating gives CASSHGLAGDHQETQYF.

V usage is TRBV4-1 and J usage is TRBJ1-1; D may be TRBD1 (5 bases). The CDR3 totals 13 residues. The V gene's germline CDR1 is MGHRA and CDR2 YSYEKL. V lost 3 bases and J 1 base, leaving 6 bases between the germline ends. CDR3 residues: CASSHRGNTEAFF. The DNA of the CDR3 is TGCGCCAGCAGCCATAGGGGGAACACTGAAGCTTTCTTT.

The chain couples TRBV2 to TRBJ2-5, with 8 bases identical to TRBD2. Germline values: CDR1 SNHLY, CDR2 FYNNEI. This CDR3 is 15 amino acids long. J gave up 6 bases and V 5 bases, and 11 bases lay outside the gene matches. Written as DNA, the CDR3 is TGTGCCAGCAGTAGCGGGGGTGACTTGGCGAAGACCCAGTACTTC. Its translation is CASSSGGDLAKTQYF.